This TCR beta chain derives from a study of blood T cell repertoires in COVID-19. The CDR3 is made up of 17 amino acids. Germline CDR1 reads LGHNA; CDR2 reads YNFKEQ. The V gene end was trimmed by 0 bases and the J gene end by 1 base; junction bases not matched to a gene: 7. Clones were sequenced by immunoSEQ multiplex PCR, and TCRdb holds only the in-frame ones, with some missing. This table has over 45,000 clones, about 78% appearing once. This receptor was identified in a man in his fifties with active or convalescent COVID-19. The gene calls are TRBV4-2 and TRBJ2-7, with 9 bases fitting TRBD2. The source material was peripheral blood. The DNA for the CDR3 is TGTGCCAGCAGCCAAGATCCCGCGGGAGGGCCTTCCTACGAGCAGTACTTC. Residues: CASSQDPAGGPSYEQYF.